The T cell receptor beta chain under discussion was sequenced for a study of shared clonotypes between healthy human individuals (dated by TCRdb to the early 2020s). Study-level background: The cohort included three men and a couple of women between 18 and 49 years of age. For each donor, CD4 naive and CD4 memory were each run on three plates, CD8 naive on two plates, and CD8 memory on one plate. To estimate repertoire size and how much clonotype sharing occurs between individuals, the study deeply sequenced the blood TCR repertoires of 4 to 6 healthy adults. Between about 0.85 and 8.9 billion PBMCs per donor were obtained by leukapheresis. To increase sequencing depth and limit assay-specific biases, TCR repertoire library preparation and sequencing were carried out by different laboratories using diverse techniques. General findings and caveats noted by the study authors: Only blood was sampled, and tissue TCR repertoires likely differ from those in blood. The small number of donors limited the genetic and exposure-history diversity represented. Even with the large sequencing depth, rarefaction of the sorted-subset datasets indicated that sequencing was incomplete. Compared with non-shared clonotypes, clonotypes shared by all four sorted-subset donors had higher generation probabilities. Pairwise subsampling indicated that sequencing depth was expected to affect the degree of clonotype sharing among donors. Naive subsets generally had larger estimated clonotype richness than memory subsets did. About 5% of naive CD4, approximately 3.7% of naive CD8, approximately 2.2% of memory CD4, and about 0.4% of memory CD8 clonotypes were shared across a few donors.

CD8 naive samples were CD45RO-negative cells positively selected for CCR7, giving a CD45RA+CCR7+ population that excluded TemRA cells. Donors were healthy HIV-negative adults with no recently reported acute infections or vaccinations. All donors were Caucasian adults living in Nashville, Tennessee, USA. Blood was obtained by leukapheresis, after which PBMCs were separated by Ficoll-Histopaque density gradient centrifugation and cryopreserved in liquid nitrogen vapor phase. Analytical flow cytometry was used to check the purity and quantity of each magnetically sorted T cell population. Each sorted fraction had its genomic DNA isolated and then quantified by UV absorbance on a Nanodrop 2000c. The CDR3 spans 13 residues, from the cysteine through the phenylalanine. Only CDR3 DNA remains: 39 bases, in frame from the first base. Looking up the germline V gene yields CDR1 SGDLS and CDR2 YYNGEE. The trim is 4 bases for V and 2 bases for J, with a gap of 7 bases between the germline ends.

Using the deep immunoSEQ assay, TCR CDR3 regions were amplified from genomic DNA by multiplex PCR. For each cell subset, the extracted genomic DNA was distributed evenly across all wells of several immunoSEQ 96-well plates, and each plate served as one replicate. For sorted subsets, each replicate PCR was loaded with 200 to 250 ng genomic DNA, equivalent to 30,000 to 35,000 T cell genomes. The purified libraries were quantified using a Qubit 3.0 fluorometer, sized with a Bioanalyzer 2100, and then quantified again using the KAPA Library Quantification kit. Every immunoSEQ 96-well plate was sequenced on a dedicated single-read 150-cycle Illumina NextSeq 550 flow cell. As for the authors' bioinformatics: Because only junctional sequences without quality scores were contained in the immunoSEQ output, filtering matching that applied to full-length reads could not be performed. Sequences were annotated with PyIR, a Python wrapper for IgBLAST v1.9, using IMGT germline references to assign V/J genes and CDR3. Reads were filtered out if the reads had weak V/J assignments (E-value above 1e-6), no CDR3, stop codons, out-of-frame junctions, or ambiguous translated residues. A V3J clonotype was defined by an identical inferred V gene, J gene, and CDR3 amino acid sequence. Percentage overlap between repertoires was calculated by dividing the number of shared unique clonotypes by the size of the smaller repertoire. Richness of each repertoire was evaluated using RTK rarefaction, the Chao1 estimator, and Recon v2.1 estimates of unobserved clonotypes. Generation probabilities were computed with OLGA for all TCRbeta clonotypes obtained by the gDNA method from several donors. TCRdb stores this immuneACCESS table with in-frame sequences only. Part of the clones is absent; in the studies checked, under half of the shortfall reflects unresolved V genes, and no reason is known for the rest. The D gene and trimming were derived from the DNA, and the V and J assignments and clone size from that table. In all, the sample holds approximately 2,000,000 clones, and approximately 92% of those were seen once. The ten largest make up 1.5% to 2% of the sample.

In the case of this clone: Its antigen is still unknown. There are no base qualities to consult, and no much larger clone falls within one base.

The receptor was derived from a man between 18 and 29 years old in good health. Some clones in this sample may be carry-over from other donors' samples. The chain links TRBV9 with TRBJ2-1, with the D segment identity uncertain. Sequencing was carried out using naive CD8+ T cells from PBMCs. Sample cell subset or site, as interpreted from the label and publication: CD45RA+CCR7+. CDR3 reads: CASSPPAYNEQFF. The DNA sequence is as follows: TGTGCCAGCAGCCCTCCCGCCTACAATGAGCAGTTCTTC.